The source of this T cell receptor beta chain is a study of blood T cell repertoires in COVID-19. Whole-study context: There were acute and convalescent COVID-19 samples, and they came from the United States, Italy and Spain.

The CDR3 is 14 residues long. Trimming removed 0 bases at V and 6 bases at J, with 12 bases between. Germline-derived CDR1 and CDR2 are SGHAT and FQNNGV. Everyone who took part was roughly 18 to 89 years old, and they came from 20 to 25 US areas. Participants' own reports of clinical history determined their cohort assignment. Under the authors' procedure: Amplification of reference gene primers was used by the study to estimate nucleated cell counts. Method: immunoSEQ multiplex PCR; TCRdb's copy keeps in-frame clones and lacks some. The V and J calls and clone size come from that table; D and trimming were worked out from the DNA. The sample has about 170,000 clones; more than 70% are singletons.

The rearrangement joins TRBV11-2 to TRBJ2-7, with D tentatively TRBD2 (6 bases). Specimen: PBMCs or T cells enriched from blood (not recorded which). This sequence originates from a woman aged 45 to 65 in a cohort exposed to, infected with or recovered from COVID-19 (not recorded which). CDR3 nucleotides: TGTGCCAGCAGCTTAGATGGAGGGTCGGGCGAGCAGTACTTC. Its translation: CASSLDGGSGEQYF.